This TCR beta chain was sequenced during a study of T cell responses to AZD1222 COVID-19 vaccine. In this sample, this clone turned up a few times. No antigen is known for it. Whole-study results and caveats: Scientists sampled the repertoires only once the peak T cell response had passed.

TCRdb keeps only in-frame clones here, not all; method: immunoSEQ multiplex PCR. The repertoire holds more than 90,000 clones, 86% seen once, with approximately 15% in the top ten. From germline, CDR1 is MNHEY and CDR2 SVGAGI. V lost 0 bases and J 5 bases, leaving 12 bases between the germline ends. The CDR3 is 15 amino acids. V gene TRBV6-5 combines with J gene TRBJ2-3; TRBD2 might be the D (5 bases). The sequence was obtained from an adult who received the AZD1222 COVID-19 vaccine. The material was peripheral blood, obtained 28 days after the second AZD1222 dose. CDR3 DNA: TGTGCCAGCAGTTACTCGATGTCCGGGGTAGATACGCAGTATTTT. It encodes CASSYSMSGVDTQYF.